The T cell receptor beta chain described here comes from a study of preoperative IRX-2 immunotherapy in early breast cancer (dated by TCRdb to between 2018 and 2020). The meaning of the sample's treatment or condition label: preoperative locoregional IRX-2 cytokine immunotherapy. The samples were obtained from a phase Ib study that tested preoperative, locoregional IRX-2 cytokine immunotherapy meant to prime immune responses. The donors were early-stage breast cancer patients who were given IRX-2 prior to surgery. This clone was detected a few times. Its antigen target is currently unknown. One base away there is no much larger clone; base qualities are not given. Library prep was done by the immunoSEQ multiplex PCR assay. The source is immuneACCESS, and TCRdb retained only in-frame sequences with V and J called. Part of the clones is not carried over; for the studies checked, unresolved V genes explain less than half of this, and the remainder is unexplained. The sample data list approximately 5,500 clones, and roughly 68% of these were observed just once. The ten biggest clones cover around 10% of the sample.

The CDR3 goes from the cysteine to the phenylalanine over 14 residues. The CDR3 DNA has 42 bases and is translated from base 1. The source of this sequence is a human donor with breast cancer. The receptor chain draws on TRBV7-5 and TRBJ2-1. TRBV7-5 represents a pseudogene. The starting material was tumor tissue, obtained before IRX-2 immunotherapy. The DNA sequence reads TGTGCTAGCAGCTTAGACAAAAACCGGCCCGAGCAGTTCTTC. This gives the protein CASSLDKNRPEQFF.